This passage covers 20 T cell receptor beta chains from one sample sequenced in a study of blood T cells in healthy people across ages (dated by TCRdb to 2013 to 2016). The method was 5' RACE. Instrument used: Illumina HiSeq 2500. The second PCR ran for about 6 to 11 cycles and used a J-beta primer mix along with a sample-barcoded 5' primer. TCRdb ran its own pipeline on the public reads, namely fastp trimming at Q25 and MiXCR clone calling, and kept in-frame beta chains. Every distinct CDR3 protein forms one entry, paired with its most common genes and DNA. This sample is represented by over a million distinct CDR3 sequences; approximately 39% of them were singletons. About 4% of the sample belongs to the ten largest clones. Sequenced sample: blood. Every receptor here comes from a woman younger than 35 in good health.

This clonotype was picked up a small number of times. V is TRBV18 and J is TRBJ1-1; no definite D call. V shed 2 bases and J shed 6 bases, with 7 bases lying between them. CDR3 length equals 12 residues. Per germline, CDR1 KGHSH and CDR2 LQKENI. The CDR3 DNA sequence: TGTGCCAGCTCACCAGGCCGTGCTGAAGCTTTCTTT. Translation gives CASSPGRAEAFF.

The chain joins TRBV6-2 or TRBV6-3 to TRBJ2-7; D gene ambiguous. Trimming stripped 2 bases from V and 6 bases from J, with 5 bases between. The CDR3 extends over 11 amino acids. The V gene's germline CDR1 is MNHEY and CDR2 SVGEGT. CDR3 amino acids: CASSYRFEQYF. In nucleotides, the CDR3 is TGTGCCAGCAGTTACAGGTTCGAGCAGTACTTC.

This chain uses TRBV4-1 with TRBJ1-1; D might be TRBD1 (5 bases). The germline V gene has CDR1 MGHRA and CDR2 YSYEKL. CDR3 size: 15 residues. V lost 3 bases to trimming and J lost 4 bases, with 15 bases between them. The CDR3 loop is CASSQFSGLGTEAFF. The CDR3 DNA reads TGCGCCAGCAGCCAGTTCTCAGGGTTGGGCACTGAAGCTTTCTTT.

V usage is TRBV5-5 and J usage is TRBJ2-5; 12 positions match TRBD1. The J call is in doubt because the DNA end fits TRBJ2-7 better. CDR1 is SGHKS and CDR2 is YYEKEE in the germline V gene (reference sequence). There are 14 residues in the CDR3. The CDR3 loop is CASSGTGGKLEQYF. The DNA for the CDR3 is TGTGCCAGCAGCGGGACAGGGGGCAAGCTCGAGCAGTACTTC.

The gene calls are TRBV29-1 and TRBJ2-3; D gene unclear. CDR1 and CDR2 from the germline V gene are SQVTM and ANQGSEA. CDR3 length equals 13 residues. V was cut by 4 bases and J by 0 bases, with 8 bases left in between. CDR3 in DNA: TGCAGCGTTGTGGTGGGTAGCACAGATACGCAGTATTTT. It encodes CSVVVGSTDTQYF.

The genes are TRBV7-3 and TRBJ2-3; 13 bases fit TRBD2. This CDR3 region has 17 residues. Germline V CDR1 and CDR2: SGHTA, FQGTGA. V lost 5 bases to trimming and J lost 4 bases; unmatched junction nucleotides: 9. The CDR3 DNA is TGTGCCAGCAGCCAAAACGTCGGACTAGCGGGAGCAGATACGCAGTATTTT. Translating it yields CASSQNVGLAGADTQYF.

With respect to this clonotype: The junction departs from the called germline gene at one end, perhaps through a read error. The chain carries TRBV29-1 and TRBJ2-7, with a tentative D call TRBD1 (6 bases). There are 14 residues in the CDR3. Germline-derived CDR1 and CDR2 are SQVTM and ANQGSEA. CDR3 amino acids: CSGERGSKDNEQYF. The CDR3 nucleotides are TGCAGCGGTGAAAGGGGGTCGAAGGACAATGAGCAGTACTTC.

Remarks on this clonotype: Possible read error: a much larger clone is one base away. The chain uses TRBV7-8 and TRBJ2-5; D assignment may be TRBD1 or TRBD2 (5 bases each). The germline CDR1 and CDR2 sequences are SGHVS and FQNEAQ. CDR3 length: 16 residues. This CDR3 is CASSFEPWGIQETLYF. CDR3 sequence (DNA): TGTGCCAGCAGCTTCGAGCCTTGGGGGATACAAGAGACCCTGTACTTC. The full variable domain, completed using reference TRBV7-8 and TRBJ2-5, is GAGVSQSPRYKVAKRGQDVALRCDPISGHVSLFWYQQALGQGPEFLTYFQNEAQLDKSGLPSDRFFAERPEGSVSTLKIQRTQQEDSAVYLCASSFEPWGIQETLYFGPGTRLLVL.

This chain joins TRBV29-1 and TRBJ2-3, with TRBD1 identical over 7 bases. After removal of 3 bases from V and 5 bases from J, the junction contained 5 bases not matched to a gene. The CDR3 sequence is 13 residues long. CDR1 and CDR2 (germline): SQVTM, ANQGSEA. The CDR3 sequence is CSVEGTARDTQYF. CDR3 bases: TGCAGCGTTGAGGGGACAGCTCGAGATACGCAGTATTTT.

This clonotype was picked up many times. V gene TRBV4-1 combines with J gene TRBJ2-1, with D possibly called TRBD1 or TRBD2 (5 bases each). Germline CDR1 and CDR2: MGHRA and YSYEKL. The CDR3 contains 14 residues. V dropped 5 bases and J dropped 4 bases, with 12 bases sitting between them. The CDR3 DNA is TGCGCCAGCAGCACCTCGTGGGGGTACAATGAGCAGTTCTTC. It yields the protein CASSTSWGYNEQFF.

This chain joins TRBV10-3 and TRBJ2-1, with TRBD1 matching over 7 bases. The length of the CDR3 is 15 residues. Germline V CDR1 and CDR2: ENHRY, SYGVKD. The V and J ends lost 7 bases and 0 bases, in that order; junction bases with no gene match: 6. The CDR3 spells CAIKEDRTSYNEQFF. CDR3 bases: TGTGCCATCAAAGAGGACAGGACCTCCTACAATGAGCAGTTCTTC.

Only a few counts were recorded for this clonotype. This sequence joins TRBV6-5 and TRBJ1-2; the D gene is possibly TRBD1 (5 bases). The germline CDR1 and CDR2 sequences are MNHEY and SVGAGI. This CDR3 comprises 16 residues. Trimming shortened V by 0 bases and J by 2 bases, and 13 bases separated the two germline ends. The CDR3 region has the DNA TGTGCCAGCAGTTACTCCCTCGACAGCACGAACTATGGCTACACCTTC. Translating gives CASSYSLDSTNYGYTF.

Worth noting for this clonotype: Its ends do not fully match the called genes, so a read error is possible. The CDR3 sequence: CASGCAGDYGYTF. The CDR3 region has the DNA TGTGCTAGCGGTTGTGCAGGGGACTATGGCTACACCTTC. The rearrangement uses TRBV12-5 and TRBJ1-2; D is perhaps TRBD1 (6 bases). Per germline, CDR1 LGHNT and CDR2 FRNRAP. This CDR3 spans 13 amino acids.

The chain couples TRBV12-3 or TRBV12-4 to TRBJ2-7; tentative D call: TRBD1 (7 bases). The J call is in doubt because the DNA end fits TRBJ2-5 better. The CDR3 runs to 15 residues. The CDR3 DNA is TGTGCCAGCAGCAGATTGACAGGGACGGAGGGGACCCAGTACTTC. It specifies CASSRLTGTEGTQYF.

This clonotype turned up a few times. The chain employs TRBV2 and TRBJ1-2; D gene unclear. The length of the CDR3 is 12 residues. V was trimmed by 6 bases and J by 5 bases, leaving 10 bases between them. Germline V lookup: CDR1 SNHLY, CDR2 FYNNEI. DNA for the CDR3: TGTGCCAGCAGGGCGATCCGGTATGGCTACACCTTC. It is translated as CASRAIRYGYTF.

In DNA, the CDR3 is TGTGCCAGCAGCGCAGCGGGAAGGTACAATGAGCAGTTCTTC. Translation gives CASSAAGRYNEQFF. The chain recombines TRBV9 with TRBJ2-1; 7 positions match TRBD2. The CDR3 extends over 14 amino acids. The junction had 4 bases not matched to a gene; V was cut back by 3 bases and J by 4 bases. CDR1 is SGDLS, CDR2 YYNGEE, per germline.

This clonotype has more than one count but fewer than ten. This chain uses TRBV27 with TRBJ2-3; tentative D call: TRBD2 (7 bases). The V gene lost 6 bases and the J gene lost 6 bases, with 16 bases spanning the gap. The CDR3 consists of 14 residues. Germline loops: CDR1 MNHEY, CDR2 SMNVEV (reference sequence). The CDR3 coding sequence is TGTGCCAGCAGGGTGGCGGGGGCGATGGATACGCAGTATTTT. It specifies CASRVAGAMDTQYF.

A few counts support this clonotype. The rearrangement uses TRBV7-9 and TRBJ1-4; 11 bases are a match to TRBD1. Germline V gives CDR1 SEHNR, CDR2 FQNEAQ (reference sequence). V gave up 4 bases and J gave up 7 bases; unmatched junction bases: 5. The CDR3 has 15 residues. The CDR3: CASSSYGTGGEKLFF. The CDR3 DNA follows: TGTGCCAGCAGCTCTTACGGGACAGGGGGTGAAAAACTGTTTTTT.

The genes are TRBV29-1 and TRBJ1-2; D is possibly TRBD1 (6 bases). V was trimmed by 4 bases and J by 7 bases, leaving 22 bases between them. The CDR3 is 15 residues long. CDR1 and CDR2 (germline): SQVTM, ANQGSEA. This chain's CDR3 is CSVVVRGRGSSGYTF. As DNA, the CDR3 is TGCAGCGTTGTAGTGCGGGGCAGGGGATCCTCTGGCTACACCTTC. Using reference TRBV29-1 and TRBJ1-2 for the parts outside the CDR3, the full variable domain is SAVISQKPSRDICQRGTSLTIQCQVDSQVTMMFWYRQQPGQSLTLIATANQGSEATYESGFVIDKFPISRPNLTFSTLTVSNMSPEDSSIYLCSVVVRGRGSSGYTFGSGTRLTVV.

Only a few counts were recorded for this clonotype. V usage is TRBV7-8 and J usage is TRBJ2-1, with D possibly being TRBD1 or TRBD2 (5 bases each). The CDR3 consists of 15 residues. Trimming left V 5 bases short and J 10 bases short, with 21 bases between. CDR1 and CDR2 from the germline V gene are SGHVS and FQNEAQ. The CDR3 is CASSRALGTKDEQFF. DNA for the CDR3: TGTGCCAGCAGCCGCGCTCTCGGGACGAAAGACGAGCAGTTCTTC. Together with reference TRBV7-8 and TRBJ2-1, the CDR3 gives the full variable domain: GAGVSQSPRYKVAKRGQDVALRCDPISGHVSLFWYQQALGQGPEFLTYFQNEAQLDKSGLPSDRFFAERPEGSVSTLKIQRTQQEDSAVYLCASSRALGTKDEQFFGPGTRLTVL.